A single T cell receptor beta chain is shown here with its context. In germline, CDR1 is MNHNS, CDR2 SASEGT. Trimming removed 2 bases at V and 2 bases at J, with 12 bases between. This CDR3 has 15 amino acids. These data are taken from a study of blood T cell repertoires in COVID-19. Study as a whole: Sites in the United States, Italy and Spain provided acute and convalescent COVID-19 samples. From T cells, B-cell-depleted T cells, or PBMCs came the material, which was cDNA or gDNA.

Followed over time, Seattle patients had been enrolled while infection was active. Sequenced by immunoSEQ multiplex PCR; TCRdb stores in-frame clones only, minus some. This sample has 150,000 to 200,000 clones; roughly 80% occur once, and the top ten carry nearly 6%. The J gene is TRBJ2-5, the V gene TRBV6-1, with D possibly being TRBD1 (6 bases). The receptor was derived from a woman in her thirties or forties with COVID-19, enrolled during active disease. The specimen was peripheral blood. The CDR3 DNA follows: TGTGCCAGCAGTGAATTACAGGGCGTGCAAGAGACCCAGTACTTC. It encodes CASSELQGVQETQYF.